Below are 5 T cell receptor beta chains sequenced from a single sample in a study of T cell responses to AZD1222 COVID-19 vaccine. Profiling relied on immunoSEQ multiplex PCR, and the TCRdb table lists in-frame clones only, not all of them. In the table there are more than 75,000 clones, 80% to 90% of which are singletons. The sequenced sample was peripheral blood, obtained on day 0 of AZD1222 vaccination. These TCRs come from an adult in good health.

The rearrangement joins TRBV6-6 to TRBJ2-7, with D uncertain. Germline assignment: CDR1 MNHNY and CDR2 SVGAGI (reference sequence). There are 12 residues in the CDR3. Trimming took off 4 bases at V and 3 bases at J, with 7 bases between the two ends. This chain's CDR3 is CASSSDRYEQYF. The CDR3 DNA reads TGTGCCAGCAGTTCGGACCGCTACGAGCAGTACTTC.

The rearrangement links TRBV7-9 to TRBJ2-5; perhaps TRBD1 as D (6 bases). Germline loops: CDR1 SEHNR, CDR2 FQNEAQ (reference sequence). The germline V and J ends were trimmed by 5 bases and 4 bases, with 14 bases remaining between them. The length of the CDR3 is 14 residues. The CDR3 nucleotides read TGTGCCAGCAGCCCGCAGGGGAACGGAGAGACCCAGTACTTC. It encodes CASSPQGNGETQYF.

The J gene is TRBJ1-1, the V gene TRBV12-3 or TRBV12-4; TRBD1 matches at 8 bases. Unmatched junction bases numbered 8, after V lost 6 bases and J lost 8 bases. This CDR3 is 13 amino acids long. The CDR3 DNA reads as TGTGCCAGCAGAACGACAGGGGAGGAAGAAGCTTTCTTT. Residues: CASRTTGEEEAFF.

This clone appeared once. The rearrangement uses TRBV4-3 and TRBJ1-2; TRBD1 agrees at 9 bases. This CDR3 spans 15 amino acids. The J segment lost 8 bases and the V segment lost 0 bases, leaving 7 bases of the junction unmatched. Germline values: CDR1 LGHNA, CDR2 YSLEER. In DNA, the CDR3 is TGCGCCAGCAGCCAAGAAGGGACAGGGAACCTCGGCTACACCTTC. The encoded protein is CASSQEGTGNLGYTF.

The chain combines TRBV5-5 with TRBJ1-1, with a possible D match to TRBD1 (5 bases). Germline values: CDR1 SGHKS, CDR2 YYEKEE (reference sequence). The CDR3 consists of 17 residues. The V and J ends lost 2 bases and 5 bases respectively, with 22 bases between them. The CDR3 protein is CASSLRAGTQAETEAFF. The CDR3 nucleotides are TGTGCCAGCAGCTTACGGGCGGGGACCCAGGCGGAGACTGAAGCTTTCTTT. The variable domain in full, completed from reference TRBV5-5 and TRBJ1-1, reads DAGVTQSPTHLIKTRGQQVTLRCSPISGHKSVSWYQQVLGQGPQFIFQYYEKEERGRGNFPDRFSARQFPNYSSELNVNALLLGDSALYLCASSLRAGTQAETEAFFGQGTRLTVV.